The 9 T cell receptor beta chains presented below share a single source sample, sequenced in a study of T cell repertoires in cytomegalovirus infection. TCRdb independently ran MiXCR on the reads; one entry per CDR3 protein. The sample records about 270,000 distinct CDR3 sequences, approximately 22% being singletons. These receptors' antigens are unknown. The source was cultured PBMCs, collected from culture after CMV antigen stimulation. Receptors were obtained from a human donor in good health (CMV status not recorded). Some clones in this sample may be carry-over from other donors' samples.

This clonotype turned up a few times. This rearrangement joins TRBV18 to TRBJ1-1; D is unclear. This CDR3 has 13 residues. Trimming took off 2 bases at V and 2 bases at J, with 6 bases between the two ends. Germline values: CDR1 KGHSH, CDR2 LQKENI. As DNA, the CDR3 is TGTGCCAGCTCACCAAAGGAAAACACTGAAGCTTTCTTT. Amino acids: CASSPKENTEAFF.

V usage is TRBV28 and J usage is TRBJ2-3, with 14 bases identical to TRBD2. The CDR3 is made up of 17 amino acids. With 3 bases clipped from V and 8 bases from J, the junction kept 10 bases outside the gene matches. The germline CDR1 and CDR2 sequences are MDHEN and SYDVKM. As DNA, the CDR3 is TGTGCCAGCAGTTTGATGACTAGCGGGAGGGGAGATGGTACGCAGTATTTT. Protein product: CASSLMTSGRGDGTQYF.

This clonotype showed up just a few times. The gene calls are TRBV4-1 and TRBJ1-2; D gene ambiguous. Germline loops: CDR1 MGHRA, CDR2 YSYEKL. The CDR3 runs to 14 residues. Trimming removed 1 base at V and 0 bases at J, with 6 bases between. CDR3 bases: TGCGCCAGCAGCCAAGTCAAATCTAACTATGGCTACACCTTC. Translating it yields CASSQVKSNYGYTF.

The chain carries TRBV12-3 or TRBV12-4 and TRBJ2-1; possibly TRBD2 for D (5 bases). This CDR3 is built from 12 residues. V dropped 3 bases and J dropped 9 bases, with 9 bases sitting between them. The CDR3 bases are TGTGCCAGCAGTTTGGCCGGAGGTGAGCAGTTCTTC. This codes for CASSLAGGEQFF.

In this sample, this clonotype turned up a few times. CDR3 in amino acids: CASSPQGAANYGYTF. Here the CDR3 DNA reads TGTGCCAGCAGCCCACAGGGGGCCGCTAACTATGGCTACACCTTC. The V gene is TRBV6-5, the J gene TRBJ1-2, with TRBD1 matching over 9 bases. The CDR3 is made up of 15 amino acids. CDR1 and CDR2 (germline): MNHEY, SVGAGI. V was pared by 6 bases and J by 0 bases, with 5 bases of the junction left unmatched.

This clonotype has only a few counts. The genes are TRBV28 and TRBJ1-2, with 8 bases matching TRBD1. Germline CDR1 is MDHEN and CDR2 is SYDVKM. Germline trimming cut 3 bases from V and 3 bases from J; bases unmatched to any gene: 6. This CDR3 is 15 amino acids long. The CDR3 sequence is CASSLLSGGDYGYTF. In nucleotides, the CDR3 is TGTGCCAGCAGTTTGTTGTCAGGGGGCGACTATGGCTACACCTTC.

This clonotype came up many times. The J gene is TRBJ2-1, the V gene TRBV6-5, with D tentatively TRBD2 (5 bases). CDR3 length: 15 residues. Germline-derived CDR1 and CDR2 are MNHEY and SVGAGI. V was clipped by 7 bases and J by 0 bases, with 13 bases between them. The CDR3 spells CASKPDWGSYNEQFF. DNA for the CDR3: TGTGCCAGCAAACCGGACTGGGGCTCCTACAATGAGCAGTTCTTC.

This clonotype was recorded at least ten times. The chain combines TRBV30 with TRBJ2-7, with 14 bases that match TRBD2. The junction had 13 bases not matched to a gene; V was cut back by 3 bases and J by 6 bases. CDR3 length: 17 amino acids. The germline gives CDR1 GTSNPN, CDR2 SVGIG (reference sequence). CDR3 DNA sequence: TGTGCCTGGAGCGCCCCCCGACTAGCGGGAGGGCTTTCCGAGCAGTACTTC. It encodes CAWSAPRLAGGLSEQYF.

The genes are TRBV27 and TRBJ1-2; D possibly corresponds to TRBD1 (6 bases). In germline, CDR1 is MNHEY, CDR2 SMNVEV (reference sequence). The CDR3 extends over 15 amino acids. V was shortened by 2 bases and J by 3 bases, with 13 bases between the two germline ends. The CDR3 DNA is TGTGCCAGCAGTTTAAGCAAAGGACAGTACTATGGCTACACCTTC. Translating gives CASSLSKGQYYGYTF.